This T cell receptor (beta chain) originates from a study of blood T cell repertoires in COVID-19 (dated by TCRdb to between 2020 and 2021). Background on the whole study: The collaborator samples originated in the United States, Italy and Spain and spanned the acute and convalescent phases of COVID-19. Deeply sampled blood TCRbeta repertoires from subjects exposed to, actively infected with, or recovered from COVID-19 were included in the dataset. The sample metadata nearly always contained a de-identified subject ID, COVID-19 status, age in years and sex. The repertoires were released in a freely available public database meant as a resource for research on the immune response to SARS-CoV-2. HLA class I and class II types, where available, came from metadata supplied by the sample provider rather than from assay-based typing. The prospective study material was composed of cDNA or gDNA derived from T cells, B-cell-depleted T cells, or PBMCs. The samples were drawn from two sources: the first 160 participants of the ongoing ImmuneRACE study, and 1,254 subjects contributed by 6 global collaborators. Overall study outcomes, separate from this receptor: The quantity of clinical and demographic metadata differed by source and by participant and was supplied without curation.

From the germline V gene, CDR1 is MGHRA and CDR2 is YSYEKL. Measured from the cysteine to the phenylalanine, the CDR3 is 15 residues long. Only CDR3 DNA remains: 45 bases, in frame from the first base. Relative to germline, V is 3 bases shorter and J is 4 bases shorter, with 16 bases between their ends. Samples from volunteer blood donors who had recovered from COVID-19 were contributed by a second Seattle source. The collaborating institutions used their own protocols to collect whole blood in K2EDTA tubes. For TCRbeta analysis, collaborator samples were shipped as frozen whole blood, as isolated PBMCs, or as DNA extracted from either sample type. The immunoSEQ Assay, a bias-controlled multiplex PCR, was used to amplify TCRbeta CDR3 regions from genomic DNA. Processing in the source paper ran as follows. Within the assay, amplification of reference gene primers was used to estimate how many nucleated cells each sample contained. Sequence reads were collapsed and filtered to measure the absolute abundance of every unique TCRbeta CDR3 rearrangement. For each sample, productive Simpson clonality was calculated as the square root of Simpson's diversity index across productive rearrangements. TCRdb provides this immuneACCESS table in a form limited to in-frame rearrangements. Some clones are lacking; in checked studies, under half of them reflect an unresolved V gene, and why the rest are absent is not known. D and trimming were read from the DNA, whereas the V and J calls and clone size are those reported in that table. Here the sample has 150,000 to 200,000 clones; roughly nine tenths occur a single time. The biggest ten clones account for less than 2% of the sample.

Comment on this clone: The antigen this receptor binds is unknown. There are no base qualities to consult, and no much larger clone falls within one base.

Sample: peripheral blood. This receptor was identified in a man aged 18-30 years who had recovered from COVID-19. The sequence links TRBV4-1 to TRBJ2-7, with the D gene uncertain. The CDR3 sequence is CASSHEPAKRYEQYF. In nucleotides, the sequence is TGCGCCAGCAGCCACGAGCCGGCGAAGCGTTACGAGCAGTACTTC.